The rows below give T cell receptor beta chains drawn from one sample of a study of shared clonotypes between healthy human individuals. The table came from immunoSEQ multiplex PCR; TCRdb's copy has only in-frame clones and leaves some out. The sample includes approximately 590,000 clones, 95% to 96% of them seen just once. Sequenced: naive CD8+ T cells sorted from blood. Source of these receptors: a woman aged 30 to 39 in good health. Both conserved end residues are part of each CDR3. A D gene is named only where the DNA matches it firmly.

D gene: TRBD2; J gene: TRBJ2-1; V gene: TRBV7-8; CDR3 protein: CASSLGQRELISNEQFF; CDR3 DNA: TGTGCCAGCAGCTTAGGCCAGCGGGAGCTTATAAGCAATGAGCAGTTCTTC
D gene: TRBD1; J gene: TRBJ2-1; V gene: TRBV7-9; CDR3 protein: CASSLGGQYNEQFF; CDR3 DNA: TGTGCCAGCAGCTTAGGGGGACAGTACAATGAGCAGTTCTTC
D gene: TRBD1; J gene: TRBJ1-1; V gene: TRBV4-1; CDR3 protein: CASSPHPRDRGAEAFF; CDR3 DNA: TGCGCCAGCAGCCCGCACCCCCGGGACAGGGGTGCTGAAGCTTTCTTT
D gene: TRBD1; J gene: TRBJ2-7; V gene: TRBV18; CDR3 protein: CASSPPGTGDEQYF; CDR3 DNA: TGTGCCAGCTCACCACCCGGGACAGGGGACGAGCAGTACTTC
D gene: -; J gene: TRBJ1-5; V gene: TRBV4-1; CDR3 protein: CASSRGPAAGNQPQHF; CDR3 DNA: TGCGCCAGCAGCCGAGGACCGGCCGCGGGCAATCAGCCCCAGCATTTT
D gene: -; J gene: TRBJ1-4; V gene: TRBV4-1; CDR3 protein: CASSPRDTTNEKLFF; CDR3 DNA: TGCGCCAGCAGCCCACGGGACACAACTAATGAAAAACTGTTTTTT
D gene: -; J gene: TRBJ2-2; V gene: TRBV19; CDR3 protein: CASSIDRRPGELFF; CDR3 DNA: TGTGCCAGTAGTATTGACAGGCGGCCCGGGGAGCTGTTTTTT
D gene: -; J gene: TRBJ2-3; V gene: TRBV7-9; CDR3 protein: CASSLGSRDTQYF; CDR3 DNA: TGTGCCAGCAGCTTAGGAAGCCGAGATACGCAGTATTTT
D gene: -; J gene: TRBJ1-6; V gene: TRBV30; CDR3 protein: CAWSLGPDNSPLHF; CDR3 DNA: TGTGCCTGGAGTCTCGGCCCGGATAATTCACCCCTCCACTTT
D gene: -; J gene: TRBJ2-1; V gene: TRBV28; CDR3 protein: CASSFLTVIKSEQFF; CDR3 DNA: TGTGCCAGCAGTTTCCTGACCGTAATAAAGAGTGAGCAGTTCTTC
D gene: TRBD2; J gene: TRBJ2-7; V gene: TRBV5-6; CDR3 protein: CASSPGLAGNEQYF; CDR3 DNA: TGTGCCAGCAGCCCAGGACTAGCGGGAAACGAGCAGTACTTC